Below are 32 T cell receptor beta chains sequenced from a single sample in a study of esophageal squamous cell carcinoma under preoperative chemotherapy (dated by TCRdb to 2016 to 2019). The intended sense of this specimen's time point label: before preoperative PTX-NDP chemotherapy. To prepare the library, PCR was applied. Instrument on record: HiSeq X Ten. TCRdb reran the public reads through fastp at Q25 and MiXCR, keeping productive beta chains. All rows with the same CDR3 protein become a single entry with the most common DNA and genes. This sample holds fewer than 16,000 distinct CDR3 sequences; 60% were observed only once. About 53% of the sample is in the top ten clones. The sample was taken from a patient given preoperative chemotherapy. All receptors come from a human donor with esophageal squamous cell carcinoma. The donor label of this sample is uncertain.

The J gene is TRBJ2-3, the V gene TRBV6-1; 9 bases agree with TRBD1. CDR1 is MNHNS, CDR2 SASEGT, per germline. The CDR3 totals 23 residues. V lost 11 bases and J lost 4; bases outside the gene matches: 37. In DNA, the CDR3 is TGTGCCGGCGGCCGTGTCACAGGGGGCGGGGAGGCCGTTGGGGCAAGAGACCCAGATACGCAGTATTTT. It codes for CAGGRVTGGGEAVGARDPDTQYF.

This clonotype was observed a handful of times. J is TRBJ2-1 and V is TRBV6-1, with 10 bases that match TRBD2. The end of the DNA aligns better with TRBJ2-7, so the J call may be wrong. This CDR3 has 14 residues. Germline lookup yields CDR1 MNHNS and CDR2 SASEGT. CDR3: CASSGLAGVHEQYF. The CDR3 region has the DNA TGTGCCAGCAGTGGGCTAGCGGGAGTACATGAGCAGTACTTC.

This clonotype came up a few times. The CDR3 protein is CATLAGENNEQFF. Here the CDR3 DNA reads TGTGCCACCCTAGCGGGAGAGAATAATGAGCAGTTCTTC. The chain employs TRBV10-3 and TRBJ2-1, with 10 bases aligning to TRBD2. V dropped 10 bases and J dropped 7; count of bases not matched to a gene: 7. Germline V lookup: CDR1 ENHRY, CDR2 SYGVKD. CDR3 length: 13 residues.

This clonotype was detected ten times or more. This chain connects TRBV27 to TRBJ2-7, with 9 bases identical to TRBD1. V was clipped by 0 bases and J by 2 bases; unmatched bases: 20. The CDR3 contains 21 residues. Germline V lookup: CDR1 MNHEY, CDR2 SMNVEV (reference sequence). CDR3 sequence (DNA): TGTGCCAGCAGTTTATCCCCCCCGGACAGGGGAGTTTTTAGAAGAACCTACGAGCAGTACTTC. Translated, it gives CASSLSPPDRGVFRRTYEQYF.

The chain couples TRBV6-1 to TRBJ2-1; D ambiguous. The CDR3 is 14 residues long. V was shortened by 0 bases and J by 10 bases, with 13 bases between the two germline ends. Germline V gene sequence: CDR1 MNHNS, CDR2 SASEGT. CDR3 protein: CASSEAWGPHEQFF. The DNA for the CDR3 is TGTGCCAGCAGTGAAGCGTGGGGTCCCCACGAGCAGTTCTTC.

As for this clonotype: One end of the junction is discordant with germline, which a read error may explain. The CDR3 here is CASSELDSSGVNVQTF. CDR3 sequence (DNA): TGTGCCAGCAGTGAACTGGACAGCTCTGGGGTCAACGTGCAGACCTTC. J is TRBJ2-1 and V is TRBV6-1, with D tentatively TRBD1 (6 bases). Per the germline V gene, CDR1 is MNHNS and CDR2 is SASEGT. This CDR3 region has 16 residues.

This clonotype was seen more than once but under ten times. This sequence joins TRBV12-5 and TRBJ2-6; tentative D call: TRBD1 (6 bases). The V gene's germline CDR1 is LGHNT and CDR2 FRNRAP. The CDR3 extends over 19 amino acids. V was clipped by 5 bases and J by 0 bases, with 20 bases between them. CDR3 bases: TGTGCTAGTGGTCTGAATATACAGGGTAGGGACTCTGGGGCCAACGTCCTGACTTTC. Encoded protein: CASGLNIQGRDSGANVLTF. The complete variable domain, with remaining parts taken from reference TRBV12-5 and TRBJ2-6, reads DARVTQTPRHKVTEMGQEVTMRCQPILGHNTVFWYRQTMMQGLELLAYFRNRAPLDDSGMPKDRFSAEMPDATLATLKIQPSEPRDSAVYFCASGLNIQGRDSGANVLTFGAGSRLTVL.

This clonotype was counted between two and nine times. This rearrangement joins TRBV6-1 to TRBJ2-3; perhaps TRBD2 as D (7 bases). The DNA end favors TRBJ2-7, so the J call may be wrong. The germline gives CDR1 MNHNS, CDR2 SASEGT. The CDR3 is made up of 16 amino acids. The CDR3 loop reads CASGGNGGRGPETQYF. The DNA of the CDR3 is TGTGCCAGCGGGGGCAACGGGGGGCGCGGCCCAGAGACGCAGTACTTC.

As to this clonotype: This could be a read error, since a much larger clone is one nucleotide away. The chain employs TRBV6-1 and TRBJ1-5; no firm D call. The germline CDR1 and CDR2 sequences are MNHNS and SASEGT. This CDR3 comprises 15 residues. The CDR3 loop reads CASSEARHQNPPQHF. DNA for the CDR3: TGTGCCAGCAGTGAAGCGCGACACCAAAATCCGCCCCAGCATTTT.

This clonotype has only a few counts. V gene TRBV6-1 combines with J gene TRBJ2-1; no definite D call. The length of the CDR3 is 15 residues. Trimming took 3 bases from V and 5 from J, leaving 14 bases between them. Per the germline V gene, CDR1 is MNHNS and CDR2 is SASEGT. CDR3 sequence reads: CASSDSGAGDNEQFF. In nucleotides, the CDR3 is TGTGCCAGCAGTGATTCGGGCGCTGGGGACAATGAGCAGTTCTTC.

The chain recombines TRBV7-2 with TRBJ2-2; no clear D. CDR1 SGHTA and CDR2 FQGNSA come from the germline V gene. Trimming stripped 3 bases from V and 3 bases from J, with 8 bases between. The CDR3 is made up of 14 amino acids. The CDR3 is CASSFWVHTGELFF. Here the CDR3 DNA reads TGTGCCAGCAGCTTCTGGGTCCACACCGGGGAGCTGTTTTTT.

Only a few counts were recorded for this clonotype. J is TRBJ2-1 and V is TRBV6-2 or TRBV6-3; 7 nucleotides match TRBD1. V lost 2 bases and J lost 13; bases outside the gene matches: 17. Germline values: CDR1 MNHEY, CDR2 SVGEGT. This CDR3 is built from 16 residues. The CDR3 region has the DNA TGTGCCAGCAGTTACGCCTTCGACAGGGTGACGAAGACCCAGTTCTTC. It yields the protein CASSYAFDRVTKTQFF.

This rearrangement joins TRBV7-2 to TRBJ2-4; D gene uncertain. Trimming stripped 4 bases from V and 1 base from J, with 11 bases between. The CDR3 spans 15 residues. Looked up from germline, CDR1 is SGHTA and CDR2 is FQGNSA. This chain's CDR3 is CASSSLVEAKNIQYF. The CDR3 nucleotides read TGTGCCAGCAGCTCTCTCGTCGAGGCCAAAAACATTCAGTACTTC. Complete variable domain (other parts from reference TRBV7-2 and TRBJ2-4): GAGVSQSPSNKVTEKGKDVELRCDPISGHTALYWYRQSLGQGLEFLIYFQGNSAPDKSGLPSDRFSAERTGGSVSTLTIQRTQQEDSAVYLCASSSLVEAKNIQYFGAGTRLSVL.

By its share, this clonotype is medium-sized. The V gene is TRBV12-5, the J gene TRBJ2-1; no reliable D call. The closer fit of TRBJ2-7 to the DNA end suggests the J call may be wrong. This CDR3 has 16 residues. Germline V gene data show CDR1 as LGHNT and CDR2 as FRNRAP. This CDR3 is CASGLARNWEINEQYF. The CDR3 DNA reads TGTGCTAGTGGTTTGGCACGGAACTGGGAAATAAATGAGCAGTACTTC.

As to this clonotype: The junction departs from germline at one end; a sequencing error may be responsible. The J gene is TRBJ2-1, the V gene TRBV6-1; D gene uncertain. The CDR3 runs 13 residues. Germline values: CDR1 MNHNS, CDR2 SASEGT. As DNA, the CDR3 is TGTGCCAGCAATGATGCGATAGGAGTTGAGCAGTTCTTT. Translated: CASNDAIGVEQFF.

The chain couples TRBV6-1 to TRBJ2-1; 7 positions match TRBD1. TRBJ2-7 matches the DNA end more closely, so the J call is doubtful. Germline CDR1 MNHNS, CDR2 SASEGT. The CDR3 length is 14 residues. The CDR3 DNA reads as TGTGCCAGGGATCGGACAGGCTTCTACTACGAGCAGTACTTC. Encoded protein: CARDRTGFYYEQYF.

This clonotype was counted once. This chain connects TRBV6-1 to TRBJ2-3; no clear D. The CDR3 is 14 residues long. V was cut by 6 bases and J by 11 bases, with 21 bases left in between. Germline loops: CDR1 MNHNS, CDR2 SASEGT. The CDR3 DNA follows: TGTGCCAGCAGCCTGGGTGTGAGCACAGAGAAGCAGTATTTT. The encoded protein is CASSLGVSTEKQYF.

This chain links TRBV6-1 with TRBJ2-3; D is ambiguous. The germline gives CDR1 MNHNS, CDR2 SASEGT. V gave up 2 bases and J gave up 4 bases, with 13 bases separating them. CDR3 size: 15 residues. For the CDR3, the DNA is TGTGCCAGCAGTGAACTAGGGAATGTTGCAGATACGCAGTATTTT. Protein sequence: CASSELGNVADTQYF.

Notes on this clonotype: The germline gene is not matched at one end of the junction; a read error may be the cause. This chain joins TRBV10-3 and TRBJ2-3; a weak D match, TRBD1 (5 bases). Per germline, CDR1 ENHRY and CDR2 SYGVKD. The CDR3 is made up of 13 amino acids. CDR3 sequence: CAIQGVGTDAQFF. CDR3 in DNA: TGTGCCATTCAGGGTGTGGGCACCGATGCGCAGTTTTTT.

The table lists this clonotype with a count of one. A junction boundary mismatches the germline segment, possibly from a read error. The chain is built from TRBV6-1 and TRBJ2-7; possible D gene TRBD1, 6 bases. The V gene's germline CDR1 is MNHNS and CDR2 SASEGT. The CDR3 contains 15 residues. CDR3 amino acids: CACRGLPPCSYEQYF. The CDR3 DNA sequence: TGTGCCTGCAGGGGTTTACCTCCCTGCTCCTACGAGCAGTACTTC.

This chain joins TRBV5-1 and TRBJ2-3; D possibly corresponds to TRBD1 (6 bases). Germline assignment: CDR1 SGHRS and CDR2 YFSETQ. V lost 0 bases and J 2 bases, leaving 7 bases between the germline ends. This CDR3 contains 14 residues. The CDR3 DNA reads TGCGCCAGCAGCTTGGGGGGGCTCACAGATACGCAGTATTTT. Amino acid sequence: CASSLGGLTDTQYF.

This clonotype was seen more than once but under ten times. The chain employs TRBV6-5 and TRBJ2-7, with TRBD1 as a possible D gene (6 bases). Trimming removed 0 bases from V and 0 bases from J, with 12 bases in between. Germline CDR1 and CDR2: MNHEY and SVGAGI. The CDR3 spans 16 residues. Written as DNA, the CDR3 is TGTGCCAGCAGTTACTCGACTACAGGGAGCTCCTACGAGCAGTACTTC. Translating it yields CASSYSTTGSSYEQYF.

The chain employs TRBV20-1 and TRBJ2-1; 11 bases map to TRBD2. The V segment lost 3 bases and the J segment 4 bases; nucleotides outside the gene matches: 5. The CDR3 contains 15 residues. CDR1 and CDR2 from the germline V gene are DFQATT and SNEGSKA (reference sequence). This CDR3 is CSASSGGVRYNEQFF. In DNA, the CDR3 is TGCAGTGCTAGTAGCGGGGGGGTACGATACAATGAGCAGTTCTTC.

The V gene is TRBV6-1, the J gene TRBJ2-7; TRBD2 agrees at 10 bases. This CDR3 spans 15 amino acids. The junction had 6 bases not matched to a gene; V was cut back by 5 bases and J by 2 bases. Per the germline V gene, CDR1 is MNHNS and CDR2 is SASEGT. In DNA form, the CDR3 reads TGTGCCAGCAGTCATACTAGCGGGGCCCCCTACGAGCAGTACTTC. Protein sequence: CASSHTSGAPYEQYF.

This clonotype is medium-sized in the sample. J is TRBJ2-1 and V is TRBV6-1; 8 positions match TRBD2. Germline V gene sequence: CDR1 MNHNS, CDR2 SASEGT. The CDR3 runs to 16 residues. V was clipped by 7 bases and J by 4 bases; unmatched bases: 12. CDR3 amino acids: CASTPYSGDNYNEQFF. The CDR3 nucleotides are TGTGCCAGCACACCGTATAGCGGGGACAATTACAATGAGCAGTTCTTC.

This clonotype was detected only a few times. The chain joins TRBV27 to TRBJ2-1, with 11 bases matching TRBD2. The germline V gene encodes CDR1 MNHEY and CDR2 SMNVEV (reference sequence). V shed 6 bases, J shed 10 bases, and the junction held 20 bases outside the gene matches. CDR3 length: 18 amino acids. CDR3 coding DNA: TGTGCCAGCAGCTACTCGCTTGGGACTAGCGGATTCTCCTACGAGCAGTTCTTC. This gives the protein CASSYSLGTSGFSYEQFF.

J is TRBJ2-1 and V is TRBV14; D might be TRBD1 (6 bases). The germline gives CDR1 SGHDN, CDR2 FVKESK. This CDR3 spans 16 amino acids. The V end was cut by 1 base, the J end by 2 bases, with 12 bases between. The CDR3 DNA sequence: TGTGCCAGCAGCCAAGTTCCGAACAGGGCCTACAATGAGCAGTTCTTC. Translated, it gives CASSQVPNRAYNEQFF.

This clonotype has at least ten counts. This rearrangement joins TRBV27 to TRBJ2-5; D is tentatively TRBD1 or TRBD2 (5 bases each). The germline V and J ends were trimmed by 5 bases and 3 bases, with 13 bases remaining between them. Germline CDR1 is MNHEY and CDR2 is SMNVEV (reference sequence). The CDR3 length is 14 residues. Here the CDR3 DNA reads TGTGCCAGCAGTCCCCGGGACGGGGAAGAGACCCAGTACTTC. This sequence encodes CASSPRDGEETQYF.

The gene calls are TRBV11-3 and TRBJ2-3; weak D call: TRBD2 (6 bases). This CDR3 has 17 amino acids. Germline values: CDR1 SGHNT, CDR2 YENEEA. The V gene lost 2 bases and the J gene lost 14 bases, with 29 bases spanning the gap. In DNA form, the CDR3 reads TGTGCCAGCAGCTTATATTCGTCCTGGGGTGCGGGCGGGGCGCTGTATTTT. This encodes CASSLYSSWGAGGALYF.

The chain links TRBV7-8 to TRBJ2-1, with D tentatively TRBD1 or TRBD2 (5 bases each). Trimming left V 3 bases short and J 13 bases short, with 28 bases between. The CDR3 is 17 amino acids. Germline CDR1 SGHVS, CDR2 FQNEAQ. CDR3 loop: CASSLGPTPTEKETQFF. DNA of the CDR3: TGTGCCAGCAGCTTGGGACCAACTCCCACTGAGAAAGAGACCCAGTTCTTC.

This chain uses TRBV6-5 with TRBJ2-5; 11 bases align to TRBD1. Unmatched junction bases numbered 9, after V lost 4 bases and J lost 5 bases. Germline loops: CDR1 MNHEY, CDR2 SVGAGI. The CDR3 contains 16 residues. The CDR3 DNA reads as TGTGCCAGCAGTTCAGGGGACAGGGGGAGTTGGGAGACCCAGTACTTC. The encoded protein is CASSSGDRGSWETQYF.

This clonotype has only one observation. One end of the junction does not line up with germline, which may come from a read error. The chain links TRBV6-5 to TRBJ2-5; D may be TRBD1 or TRBD2 (5 bases each). Germline V CDR1 and CDR2: MNHEY, SVGAGI. This CDR3 has 17 amino acids. Here the CDR3 reads CASSSPGCGVGQETQLF. The CDR3 coding sequence is TGTGCCAGCAGTTCCCCGGGATGCGGTGTGGGGCAAGAGACCCAACTTTTC.